A selection of T cell receptor beta chains follows, all from one sample in a study of T cell changes during pregnancy in multiple sclerosis. The data were produced by immunoSEQ multiplex PCR, yet TCRdb's version contains in-frame clones alone and is incomplete. The sample lists just under 65,000 clones; 96% were seen once. Specimen: CD8+ T cells from peripheral blood mononuclear cells, collected after pregnancy. The receptors here all came from a female donor with multiple sclerosis, enrolled in a pregnancy study. The CDR3 runs from the conserved cysteine through the conserved F or W. Fields, in order: J gene, clone size, D gene, V gene, CDR3 DNA, CDR3 protein. A D gene is named only where the DNA matches it firmly. The size field is filled for only some rows; it gives once, few, many or a size class.

TRBJ2-1	NA	NA	TRBV6-4	TGTGCCAGCAGTGACTCGTCGGTAAGCGTTAGCAATGAGCAGTTCTTC	CASSDSSVSVSNEQFF
TRBJ2-7	NA	TRBD1	TRBV4-1	TGCGCCAGCTCGGGGACAGGGGACTACGAGCAGTACTTC	CASSGTGDYEQYF
TRBJ2-7	NA	NA	TRBV5-6	TGTGCCAGCAGCTTGAGCGCTGGTTACGAGCAGTACTTC	CASSLSAGYEQYF
TRBJ2-7	NA	TRBD2	TRBV29-1	TGCAGCGTTGGCGCGGGAGGAATCGACGAGCAGTACTTC	CSVGAGGIDEQYF
TRBJ2-3	NA	NA	TRBV4-1	TGCGCCAGCAGCCAAGTCGGGGAGGATACGCAGTATTTT	CASSQVGEDTQYF
TRBJ1-1	NA	NA	TRBV7-9	TGTGCCAGCAGCTTCTCGGGGAGGGAAGCTTTCTTT	CASSFSGREAFF
TRBJ1-1	NA	NA	TRBV9	TGTGCCAGCAGCGCACCCTGGGCCGGGGGGACTGAAGCTTTCTTT	CASSAPWAGGTEAFF
TRBJ2-7	NA	TRBD2	TRBV25-1	TGTGCCAGCAGTGAGGGACTAGCCTACGAGCAGTACTTC	CASSEGLAYEQYF
TRBJ1-1	NA	NA	TRBV7-6	TGTGCCAGCAGCGCGGACATGAACACTGAAGCTTTCTTT	CASSADMNTEAFF
TRBJ1-2	NA	NA	TRBV6-5	TGTGCCAGCAGTTACGGGCAGGGAAGCTATGGCTACACCTTC	CASSYGQGSYGYTF
TRBJ1-2	NA	NA	TRBV5-4	TGTGCCAGCAGCACCATGGGTGGGGCAGGGTCAAACTATGGCTACACCTTC	CASSTMGGAGSNYGYTF
TRBJ2-7	NA	TRBD1	TRBV19	TGTGCCAGTAGTCCCGGGACAGGGAAACTCTACGAGCAGTACTTC	CASSPGTGKLYEQYF
TRBJ2-1	NA	TRBD1	TRBV28	TGTGCCATCCGGGACAGGGGCTACAATGAGCAGTTCTTC	CAIRDRGYNEQFF
TRBJ2-7	NA	NA	TRBV27	TGTGCCAGCAGTCCTGACAGGACCTACGAGCAGTACTTC	CASSPDRTYEQYF
TRBJ1-1	NA	NA	TRBV28	TGTGCCAGCAGCCACCTGGTCGGGGAGAACACTGAAGCTTTCTTT	CASSHLVGENTEAFF
TRBJ2-3	NA	TRBD1	TRBV28	TGTGCCAGCAGTTTAGTCATGACAGGGGGCAAGACAGATACGCAGTATTTT	CASSLVMTGGKTDTQYF
TRBJ1-2	once	NA	TRBV4-1	TGCGCCAGCAGTCCTAATCCGGGACATGTCCCGGGCTACACCTTC	CASSPNPGHVPGYTF
TRBJ2-5	NA	TRBD2	TRBV9	TGTGCCAGCAGCGCTAGCGGGAGCCGATTCCAAGAGACCCAGTACTTC	CASSASGSRFQETQYF
TRBJ2-1	NA	TRBD1	TRBV5-1	TGCGCCAGCAGCTTTGGCGGGACAGGGTTTTCAAATGAGCAGTTCTTC	CASSFGGTGFSNEQFF
TRBJ2-1	NA	NA	TRBV9	TGTGCCAGCAGCGTAGTGAGTAGCCTTATTTCCTACAATGAGCAGTTCTTC	CASSVVSSLISYNEQFF
TRBJ1-1	NA	NA	TRBV9	TGTGCCAGCAGCGGAGGTTTCATGAACACTGAAGCTTTCTTT	CASSGGFMNTEAFF
TRBJ1-1	once	NA	TRBV15	TGTGCCACCAGCAGAGGAATGGCTGGCGGGGAAGCTTTCTTT	CATSRGMAGGEAFF
TRBJ2-1	NA	TRBD2	TRBV9	TGTGCCAGCAGCGTGGGACTAGCGGGAGGGAATGAGCAGTTCTTC	CASSVGLAGGNEQFF
TRBJ2-7	NA	TRBD2	TRBV28	TGTGCCAGCACCACCGGGGGAGGGACCCATTTCTACGAGCAGTACTTC	CASTTGGGTHFYEQYF
TRBJ2-7	NA	NA	TRBV4-1	TGCGCCAGCAGCCAAGACAGGCATTCCTACGAGCAGTACTTC	CASSQDRHSYEQYF
TRBJ2-7	NA	NA	TRBV7-9	TGTGCCAGCAGTGGGTCCTCTAGCAGTACCTACGAGCAGTACTTC	CASSGSSSSTYEQYF